Listed below are T cell receptor beta chains from one sample, sequenced in a study of blood T cell repertoires in COVID-19. Here immunoSEQ multiplex PCR was the method, and the copy in TCRdb shows in-frame clones only, minus some. The sample yields 85,000 to 120,000 clones, around 87% seen once. The sequenced sample was peripheral blood. These receptors all stem from a woman aged 45 to 65 with COVID-19, enrolled during active disease. Each CDR3 is given with its conserved first and last residue. A D gene is named only where the DNA matches it firmly. Not all rows give a size; the values are once, few, many and, for expanded clones, a class.

j_call d_call clone_size v_call cdr3_aa cdr3_nt
TRBJ2-1 . . TRBV19 CASSAVSVSYNEQFF TGTGCCAGTAGTGCGGTTAGTGTCTCCTACAATGAGCAGTTCTTC
TRBJ1-1 . . TRBV7-9 CASSPQDGTEAFF TGTGCCAGCAGCCCACAGGACGGCACTGAAGCTTTCTTT
TRBJ2-1 TRBD2 . TRBV7-9 CASSSGRVEQFF TGTGCCAGCAGCTCAGGGAGGGTAGAGCAGTTCTTC
TRBJ1-2 . . TRBV30 CAWRKGGYTF TGTGCCTGGAGGAAGGGGGGCTACACCTTC
TRBJ2-7 . . TRBV7-9 CASSLSQVGEQYF TGTGCCAGCAGCTTATCCCAGGTTGGGGAGCAGTACTTC
TRBJ1-2 . . TRBV2 CASIGESLTGRDKKPFNYGYTF TGTGCCAGCATCGGGGAATCGTTGACTGGTCGGGACAAAAAGCCCTTTAACTATGGCTACACCTTC
TRBJ1-1 . . TRBV29-1 CSVEDGRMNTEAFF TGCAGCGTTGAAGATGGGAGGATGAACACTGAAGCTTTCTTT
TRBJ2-1 TRBD1 . TRBV6-5 CASSSPGTVPYNEQFF TGTGCCAGCAGTTCCCCCGGGACAGTACCCTACAATGAGCAGTTCTTC
TRBJ1-2 TRBD1 . TRBV12-3/TRBV12-4 CASSTPDRVNTF TGTGCCAGCAGTACCCCAGACAGGGTCAACACCTTC
TRBJ2-3 TRBD2 . TRBV11-2 CASSSYLAGGTDTQYF TGTGCCAGCAGCTCCTACCTAGCGGGGGGTACAGATACGCAGTATTTT
TRBJ2-3 TRBD2 . TRBV24-1 CATSEGAGASGGSADTQYF TGTGCCACCAGTGAAGGGGCGGGAGCTAGCGGGGGTAGTGCAGATACGCAGTATTTT
TRBJ1-3 TRBD1 . TRBV6-5 CASSPTGNTIYF TGTGCCAGCAGTCCGACAGGGAACACCATATATTTT
TRBJ2-5 TRBD1 once TRBV7-2 CASSSGQGGRETQYF TGTGCCAGCAGCTCCGGACAGGGCGGGCGAGAGACCCAGTACTTC
TRBJ1-2 TRBD1 . TRBV28 CASSSPDRYYGYTF TGTGCCAGCAGTTCCCCGGACAGGTACTATGGCTACACCTTC
TRBJ2-3 . . TRBV6-5 CASDPGSTDTQYF TGTGCCAGCGATCCAGGGTCCACAGATACGCAGTATTTT
TRBJ2-7 TRBD1 . TRBV5-1 CASSLAGGTDEQYF TGCGCCAGCAGCTTGGCAGGGGGCACCGACGAGCAGTACTTC
TRBJ2-3 . . TRBV2 CASSESGDPKWDTQYF TGTGCCAGCAGTGAGTCAGGGGACCCTAAATGGGATACGCAGTATTTT
TRBJ2-2 . once TRBV7-3 CASSRRGGLTGELFF TGTGCCAGCAGCAGAAGGGGGGGCCTGACCGGGGAGCTGTTTTTT
TRBJ2-1 . . TRBV18 CASSPRLGAEDEQFF TGTGCCAGCTCACCACGGTTAGGGGCCGAGGATGAGCAGTTCTTC
TRBJ2-3 . . TRBV24-1 CATSEGTLDTQYF TGTGCCACCAGTGAGGGGACACTGGATACGCAGTATTTT
TRBJ1-4 . few TRBV4-1 CASSLPPQKLFF TGCGCCAGCAGCCTCCCTCCCCAGAAACTGTTTTTT
TRBJ2-3 TRBD2 . TRBV30 CAWIVGGGTDTQYF TGTGCCTGGATCGTGGGGGGGGGCACAGATACGCAGTATTTT
TRBJ1-1 . . TRBV10-3 CAISAGQGTEAFF TGTGCCATCAGTGCAGGCCAGGGAACTGAAGCTTTCTTT
TRBJ2-7 . . TRBV11-2 CASSLRDFGLYEQYF TGTGCCAGCAGCTTACGGGACTTCGGATTGTACGAGCAGTACTTC
TRBJ2-1 . . TRBV7-3 CASSSLGGREQFF TGTGCCAGCAGCTCCCTAGGAGGGCGAGAGCAGTTCTTC
TRBJ1-1 TRBD1 once TRBV5-1 CASSLGQGKNTEAFF TGCGCCAGCAGCTTGGGACAGGGAAAAAACACTGAAGCTTTCTTT
TRBJ2-7 TRBD1 . TRBV6-5 CASSRQGSYEQYF TGTGCCAGCAGTCGACAGGGGTCCTACGAGCAGTACTTC
TRBJ1-2 . . TRBV30 CAWSVSYGYTF TGTGCCTGGAGTGTCAGCTATGGCTACACCTTC
TRBJ2-2 . . TRBV9 CASSVGHGASGGELFF TGTGCCAGCAGCGTAGGTCATGGGGCCTCGGGCGGGGAGCTGTTTTTT
TRBJ1-2 TRBD1 . TRBV6-6 CASSYSETGAGYTF TGTGCCAGCAGTTACTCGGAGACAGGGGCGGGCTACACCTTC
TRBJ1-1 TRBD1 . TRBV5-1 CASSLGQGVGTEAFF TGCGCCAGCAGCCTCGGACAGGGGGTAGGAACTGAAGCTTTCTTT
TRBJ1-5 TRBD1 once TRBV9 CASSGGTGDNQPQHF TGTGCCAGCAGCGGCGGGACAGGGGACAATCAGCCCCAGCATTTT
TRBJ2-5 TRBD1 . TRBV7-3 CASSPRQGGTQYF TGTGCCAGCAGCCCACGACAGGGTGGGACCCAGTACTTC
TRBJ2-1 TRBD2 . TRBV29-1 CSAIAGGFREQFF TGCAGCGCCATAGCGGGGGGATTCCGTGAGCAGTTCTTC
TRBJ2-5 . . TRBV5-1 CASSLDGSVPEETQYF TGCGCCAGCAGCTTGGATGGCAGTGTACCTGAAGAGACCCAGTACTTC
TRBJ1-1 . few TRBV19 CASSIHRDLEAFF TGTGCCAGTAGTATCCACCGGGACTTAGAAGCTTTCTTT
TRBJ1-1 . once TRBV6-5 CASSYSGRRAPEAFF TGTGCCAGCAGTTACTCGGGCAGGAGGGCGCCTGAAGCTTTCTTT
TRBJ1-4 . few TRBV6-1 CASSEEGEKLFF TGTGCCAGCAGTGAAGAGGGGGAAAAACTGTTTTTT
TRBJ2-2 TRBD2 . TRBV24-1 CATSDSPGLAGANTGELFF TGTGCCACCAGTGATTCGCCGGGACTAGCGGGGGCGAACACCGGGGAGCTGTTTTTT
TRBJ1-1 TRBD1 once TRBV7-3 CASSSTGMFEAFF TGTGCCAGCAGCTCGACAGGGATGTTCGAAGCTTTCTTT
TRBJ2-5 TRBD2 . TRBV19 CASKLGGGSETQYF TGTGCCAGTAAGCTAGGCGGGGGTTCAGAGACCCAGTACTTC
TRBJ2-5 . once TRBV4-2 CASSQDDRGAETQYF TGTGCCAGCAGCCAAGATGATAGGGGCGCAGAGACCCAGTACTTC
TRBJ2-3 TRBD1 once TRBV5-6 CASSLRWTGTDTQYF TGTGCCAGCAGCTTGAGGTGGACAGGTACAGATACGCAGTATTTT
TRBJ2-5 TRBD2 . TRBV3-1/TRBV3-2 CASSLGLAQETQYF TGTGCCAGCAGCTTGGGACTAGCCCAAGAGACCCAGTACTTC
TRBJ2-5 TRBD2 . TRBV29-1 CSVWTSGGSQETQYF TGCAGCGTTTGGACTAGCGGGGGGTCCCAAGAGACCCAGTACTTC
TRBJ1-1 . . TRBV28 CASSLGGGANTEAFF TGTGCCAGCAGTTTGGGTGGGGGCGCGAACACTGAAGCTTTCTTT
TRBJ1-1 . once TRBV19 CASSKGVNTEAFF TGTGCCAGTAGTAAAGGGGTAAACACTGAAGCTTTCTTT
TRBJ1-1 . . TRBV7-3 CASTNTGSGTEAFF TGTGCCAGCACTAATACGGGAAGTGGCACTGAAGCTTTCTTT
TRBJ1-1 . . TRBV5-1 CASRGGPGGMNTEAFF TGCGCCAGCAGGGGGGGGCCAGGTGGGATGAACACTGAAGCTTTCTTT
TRBJ1-2 TRBD1 . TRBV30 CAWSLQGREGYTF TGTGCCTGGAGTCTACAGGGGAGAGAGGGCTACACCTTC
TRBJ1-1 . once TRBV5-1 CASRPLDTNTEAFF TGCGCCAGCAGACCCCTCGACACGAACACTGAAGCTTTCTTT